These 3 T cell receptor beta chains originate from one sample sequenced in a study of long-term antiretroviral therapy in people with HIV. Researchers ran immunoSEQ v3.0 at survey level. The repertoire was sequenced with immunoSEQ multiplex PCR; TCRdb's copy has only in-frame clones and lacks some. The data show tens of thousands of clones, under 90% seen once. Sequenced material: unsorted PBMCs, taken at the start of antiretroviral therapy. These receptor sequences come from a man aged 50 to 60 with HIV.

The J gene is TRBJ2-2, the V gene TRBV5-1, with D perhaps given as TRBD1 or TRBD2 (5 bases each). This CDR3 region has 15 residues. The V end was cut by 4 bases, the J end by 4 bases, with 14 bases between. CDR1 and CDR2 (germline): SGHRS, YFSETQ. The CDR3 DNA follows: TGCGCCAGCAGCCAGGGACCGCCGCGCACCGGGGAGCTGTTTTTT. Its protein is CASSQGPPRTGELFF.

This clone was seen just once. The chain is built from TRBV5-1 and TRBJ2-2; D ambiguous. V lost 0 bases to trimming and J lost 4 bases, with 10 bases between them. Germline CDR1 SGHRS, CDR2 YFSETQ. The CDR3 sequence is 15 residues long. Here the CDR3 DNA reads TGCGCCAGCAGCTTGGACCCAGCAGGCACCGGGGAGCTGTTTTTT. Its protein product is CASSLDPAGTGELFF. The complete variable domain, with remaining parts taken from reference TRBV5-1 and TRBJ2-2, reads KAGVTQTPRYLIKTRGQQVTLSCSPISGHRSVSWYQQTPGQGLQFLFEYFSETQRNKGNFPGRFSGRQFSNSRSEMNVSTLELGDSALYLCASSLDPAGTGELFFGEGSRLTVL.

The rearrangement uses TRBV10-3 and TRBJ2-2; D possibly corresponds to TRBD1 (7 bases). Germline CDR1 reads ENHRY; CDR2 reads SYGVKD. The CDR3 loop spans 13 amino acids. Trimming stripped 7 bases from V and 5 bases from J, with 11 bases between. The CDR3 sequence is CAINPGGTGELFF. The DNA of the CDR3 is TGTGCCATCAACCCAGGGGGGACCGGGGAGCTGTTTTTT.